This T cell receptor beta chain was identified during a study of post-analysis software for immune sequencing data. General study points: A handful of TRBV segments were significantly more frequent in patients than in controls. TRBV5-6, TRBV5-1 and TRBV20-1 were among these segments.

A remark on this clonotype: Its target is not known.

In germline, CDR1 is LGHDT, CDR2 YNNKEL (reference sequence). The V end lost 0 bases, the J end lost 9 bases, and 24 bases lay between the germline ends. The CDR3 runs to 18 residues. TCR beta libraries were prepared from cDNA with unique molecular identifiers. TCRdb reanalysed the PCR reads using MiXCR and keeps one entry per CDR3 protein. The sample lists 450,000 or so distinct CDR3 sequences; approximately 45% were seen once. The sequencing sample was made of blood. This TCR was sampled from a girl aged 5 to 17 with multiple sclerosis. This rearrangement joins TRBV3-1 to TRBJ2-1, with D perhaps TRBD2 (6 bases). CDR3: CASSQDLGRLFSRGEQFF. In DNA, the CDR3 is TGTGCCAGCAGCCAAGATCTCGGGAGACTCTTCAGTCGGGGTGAGCAGTTCTTC.